Included here is one T cell receptor beta chain sequence, with context. Antigen: not known. TCRdb reanalysed the 5' RACE reads using MiXCR and keeps one entry per CDR3 protein. The repertoire holds more than 400,000 distinct CDR3 sequences, with roughly 15% as singletons. This sample is part of a study of identical twins. Study findings and constraints: It was out-of-frame TCR alpha sharing in monozygotic twins that models underestimated. Insertion counts were lower in abundant cord blood beta clonotypes, a trend that memory repertoires did not show. Twin-shared out-of-frame alpha sequences were enriched for low generation probability.

The V and J ends lost 0 bases and 7 bases, in that order; junction bases with no gene match: 6. CDR3 length equals 16 residues. Germline lookup yields CDR1 SGHTA and CDR2 FQGTGA. These records were also assigned to another study, of yellow fever vaccine responses in identical twins. Per that study: Twins reportedly appeared to share part of their vaccine T cell response while keeping part individual.

The source is a woman aged 18 to 35 in good health. Sequencing was performed on CD4+ T cells sorted from blood. The V and J genes are TRBV7-3 and TRBJ2-2, with TRBD2 matching 9 bases. The CDR3 nucleotides read TGTGCCAGCAGCTTAACACTAGCGGGTTCGGGCGGGGAGCTGTTTTTT. It specifies CASSLTLAGSGGELFF.